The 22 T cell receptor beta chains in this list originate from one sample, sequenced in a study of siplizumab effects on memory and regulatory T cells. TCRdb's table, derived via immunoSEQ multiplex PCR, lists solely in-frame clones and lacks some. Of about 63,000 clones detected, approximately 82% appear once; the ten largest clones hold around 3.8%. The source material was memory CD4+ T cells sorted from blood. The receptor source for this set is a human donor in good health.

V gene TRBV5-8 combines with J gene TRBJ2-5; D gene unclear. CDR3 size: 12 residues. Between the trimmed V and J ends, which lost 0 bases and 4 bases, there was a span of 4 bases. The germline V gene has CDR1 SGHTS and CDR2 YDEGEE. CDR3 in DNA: TGTGCCAGCAGCTTGGAGGGAGAGACCCAGTACTTC. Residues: CASSLEGETQYF.

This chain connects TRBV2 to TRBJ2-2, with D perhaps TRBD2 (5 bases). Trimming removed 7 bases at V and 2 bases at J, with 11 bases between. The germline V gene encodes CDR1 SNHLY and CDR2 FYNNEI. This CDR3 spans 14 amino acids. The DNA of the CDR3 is TGTGCCAGCATCTCCGGGGAAAACACCGGGGAGCTGTTTTTT. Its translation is CASISGENTGELFF.

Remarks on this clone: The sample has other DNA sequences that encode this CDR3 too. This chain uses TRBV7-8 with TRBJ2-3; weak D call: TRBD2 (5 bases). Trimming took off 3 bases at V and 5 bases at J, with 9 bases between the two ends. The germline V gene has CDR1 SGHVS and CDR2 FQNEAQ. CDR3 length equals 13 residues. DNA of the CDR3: TGTGCCAGCAGCTTCCGGGGTGGAGATACGCAGTATTTT. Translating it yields CASSFRGGDTQYF.

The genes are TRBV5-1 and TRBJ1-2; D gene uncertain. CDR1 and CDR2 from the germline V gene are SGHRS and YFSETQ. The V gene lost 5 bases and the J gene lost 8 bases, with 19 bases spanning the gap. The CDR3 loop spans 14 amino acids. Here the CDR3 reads CASSRDFSPGGYTF. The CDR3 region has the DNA TGCGCCAGCAGTCGCGACTTCTCCCCGGGCGGCTACACCTTC.

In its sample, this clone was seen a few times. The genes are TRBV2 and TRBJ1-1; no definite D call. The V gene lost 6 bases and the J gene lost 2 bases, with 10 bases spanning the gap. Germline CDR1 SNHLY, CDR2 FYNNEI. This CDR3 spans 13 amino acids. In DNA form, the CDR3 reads TGTGCCAGCAGACTGGACTCAAACACTGAAGCTTTCTTT. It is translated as CASRLDSNTEAFF. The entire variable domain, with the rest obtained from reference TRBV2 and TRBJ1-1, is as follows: EPEVTQTPSHQVTQMGQEVILRCVPISNHLYFYWYRQILGQKVEFLVSFYNNEISEKSEIFDDQFSVERPDGSNFTLKIRSTKLEDSAMYFCASRLDSNTEAFFGQGTRLTVV.

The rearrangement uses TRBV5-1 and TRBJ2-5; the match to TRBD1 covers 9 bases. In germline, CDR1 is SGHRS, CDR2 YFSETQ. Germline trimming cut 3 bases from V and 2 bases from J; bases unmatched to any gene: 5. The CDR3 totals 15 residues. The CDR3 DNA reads TGCGCCAGCAGCTCGACAGGGGGGTTGCAAGAGACCCAGTACTTC. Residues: CASSSTGGLQETQYF.

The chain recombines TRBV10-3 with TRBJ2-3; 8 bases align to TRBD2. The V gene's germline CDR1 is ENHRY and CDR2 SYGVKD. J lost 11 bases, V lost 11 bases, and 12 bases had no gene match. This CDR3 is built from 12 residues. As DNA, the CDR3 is TGTGCCTCCCGAACGGTTAGCGGGAAGCAGTATTTT. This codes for CASRTVSGKQYF.

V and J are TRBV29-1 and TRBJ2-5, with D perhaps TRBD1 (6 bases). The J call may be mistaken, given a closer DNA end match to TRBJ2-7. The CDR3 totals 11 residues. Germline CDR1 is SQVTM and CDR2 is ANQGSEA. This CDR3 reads CSATGSYEQYF. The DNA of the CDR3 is TGCAGCGCGACAGGCTCCTACGAGCAGTACTTC.

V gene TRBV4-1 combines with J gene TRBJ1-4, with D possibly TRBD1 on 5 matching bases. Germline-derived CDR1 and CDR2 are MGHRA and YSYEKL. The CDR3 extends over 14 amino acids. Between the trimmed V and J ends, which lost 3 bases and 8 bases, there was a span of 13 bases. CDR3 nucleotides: TGCGCCAGCAGCCAGCCCCGGGACCAAGAAAAACTGTTTTTT. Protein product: CASSQPRDQEKLFF.

CDR3 loop: CASSLTGTIRPGELFF. The DNA for the CDR3 is TGTGCCAGCAGCTTAACCGGGACCATACGCCCCGGGGAGCTGTTTTTT. This chain joins TRBV5-5 and TRBJ2-2; D assignment may be TRBD1 or TRBD2 (5 bases each). This CDR3 contains 16 residues. V lost 2 bases and J lost 6, with 17 bases in between. CDR1 and CDR2 from the germline V gene are SGHKS and YYEKEE (reference sequence).

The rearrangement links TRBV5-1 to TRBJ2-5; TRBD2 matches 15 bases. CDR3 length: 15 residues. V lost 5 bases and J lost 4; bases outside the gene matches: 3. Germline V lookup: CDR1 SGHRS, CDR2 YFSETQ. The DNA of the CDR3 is TGCGCCAGCAGGCCGGGACTAGCGGGGGGAGAGACCCAGTACTTC. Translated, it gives CASRPGLAGGETQYF.

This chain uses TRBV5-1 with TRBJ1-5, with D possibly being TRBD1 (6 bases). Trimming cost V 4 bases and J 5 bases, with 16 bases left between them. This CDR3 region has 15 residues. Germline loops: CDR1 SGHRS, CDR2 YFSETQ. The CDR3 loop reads CASSPSQGFDQPQHF. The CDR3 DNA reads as TGCGCCAGCAGCCCGTCACAGGGCTTCGATCAGCCCCAGCATTTT.

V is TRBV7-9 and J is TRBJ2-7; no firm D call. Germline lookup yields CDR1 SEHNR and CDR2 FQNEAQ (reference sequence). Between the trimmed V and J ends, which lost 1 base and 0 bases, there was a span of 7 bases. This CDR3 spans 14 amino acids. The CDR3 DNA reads TGTGCCAGCAGCTTAGTCGGACCCTCCTACGAGCAGTACTTC. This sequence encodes CASSLVGPSYEQYF.

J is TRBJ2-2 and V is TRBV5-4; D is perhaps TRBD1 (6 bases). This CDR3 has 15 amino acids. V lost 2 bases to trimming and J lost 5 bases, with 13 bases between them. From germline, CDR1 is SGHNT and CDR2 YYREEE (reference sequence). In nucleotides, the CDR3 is TGTGCCAGCAGCTTAGTCCAGGGGAAAACCGGGGAGCTGTTTTTT. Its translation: CASSLVQGKTGELFF.

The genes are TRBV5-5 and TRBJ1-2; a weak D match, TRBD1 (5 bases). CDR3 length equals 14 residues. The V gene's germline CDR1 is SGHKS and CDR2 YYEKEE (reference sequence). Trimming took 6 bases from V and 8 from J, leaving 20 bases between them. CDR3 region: CASTALGLSGGYTF. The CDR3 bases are TGTGCCAGCACCGCCCTGGGGCTGTCGGGGGGCTACACCTTC. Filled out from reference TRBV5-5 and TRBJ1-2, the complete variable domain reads DAGVTQSPTHLIKTRGQQVTLRCSPISGHKSVSWYQQVLGQGPQFIFQYYEKEERGRGNFPDRFSARQFPNYSSELNVNALLLGDSALYLCASTALGLSGGYTFGSGTRLTVV.

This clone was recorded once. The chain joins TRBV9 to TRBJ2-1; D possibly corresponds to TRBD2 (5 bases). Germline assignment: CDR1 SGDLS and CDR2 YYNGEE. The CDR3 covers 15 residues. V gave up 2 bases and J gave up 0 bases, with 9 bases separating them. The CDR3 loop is CASSVSASSYNEQFF. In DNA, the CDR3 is TGTGCCAGCAGCGTTAGCGCGAGCTCCTACAATGAGCAGTTCTTC. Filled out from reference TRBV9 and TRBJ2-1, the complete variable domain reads DSGVTQTPKHLITATGQRVTLRCSPRSGDLSVYWYQQSLDQGLQFLIQYYNGEERAKGNILERFSAQQFPDLHSELNLSSLELGDSALYFCASSVSASSYNEQFFGPGTRLTVL.

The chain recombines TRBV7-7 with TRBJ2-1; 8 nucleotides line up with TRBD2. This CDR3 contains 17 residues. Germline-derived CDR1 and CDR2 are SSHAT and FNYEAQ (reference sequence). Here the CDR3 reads CAGSLEVGGRSYNEQFF. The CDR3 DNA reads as TGTGCTGGCAGCTTAGAAGTGGGCGGGAGGTCTTACAATGAGCAGTTCTTC.

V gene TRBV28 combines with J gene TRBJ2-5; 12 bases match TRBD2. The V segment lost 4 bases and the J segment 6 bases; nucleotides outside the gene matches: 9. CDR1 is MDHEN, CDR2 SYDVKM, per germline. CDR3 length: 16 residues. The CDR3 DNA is TGTGCCAGCAGTTCCCTAGCGGGGGGGCGTATGAAGACCCAGTACTTC. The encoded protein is CASSSLAGGRMKTQYF. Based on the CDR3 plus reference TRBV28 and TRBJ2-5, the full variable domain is DVKVTQSSRYLVKRTGEKVFLECVQDMDHENMFWYRQDPGLGLRLIYFSYDVKMKEKGDIPEGYSVSREKKERFSLILESASTNQTSMYLCASSSLAGGRMKTQYFGPGTRLLVL.

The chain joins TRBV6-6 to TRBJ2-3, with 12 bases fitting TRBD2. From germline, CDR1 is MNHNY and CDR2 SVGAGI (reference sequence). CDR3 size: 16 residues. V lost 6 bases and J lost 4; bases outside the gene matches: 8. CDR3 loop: CASRPLAGGPADTQYF. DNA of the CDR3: TGTGCCAGCAGGCCCCTAGCGGGAGGGCCAGCAGATACGCAGTATTTT.

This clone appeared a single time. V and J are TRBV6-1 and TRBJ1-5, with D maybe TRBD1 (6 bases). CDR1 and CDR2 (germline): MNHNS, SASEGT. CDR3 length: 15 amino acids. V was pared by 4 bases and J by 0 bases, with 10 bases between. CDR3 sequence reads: CASSANRVSNQPQHF. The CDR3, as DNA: TGTGCCAGCAGTGCAAACAGGGTTAGCAATCAGCCCCAGCATTTT.

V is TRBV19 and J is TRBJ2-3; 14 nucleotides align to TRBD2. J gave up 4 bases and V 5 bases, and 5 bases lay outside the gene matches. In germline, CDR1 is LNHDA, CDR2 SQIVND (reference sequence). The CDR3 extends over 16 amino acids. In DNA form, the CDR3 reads TGTGCCAGTAGTGCGACTAGCGGGAGGGTAGCAGATACGCAGTATTTT. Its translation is CASSATSGRVADTQYF. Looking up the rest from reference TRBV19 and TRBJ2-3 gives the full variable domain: DGGITQSPKYLFRKEGQNVTLSCEQNLNHDAMYWYRQDPGQGLRLIYYSQIVNDFQKGDIAEGYSVSREKKESFPLTVTSAQKNPTAFYLCASSATSGRVADTQYFGPGTRLTVL.

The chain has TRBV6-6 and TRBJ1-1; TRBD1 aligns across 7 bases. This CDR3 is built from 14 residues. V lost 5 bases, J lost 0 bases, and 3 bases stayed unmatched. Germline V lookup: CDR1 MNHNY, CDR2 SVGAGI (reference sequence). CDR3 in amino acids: CASSQGVMNTEAFF. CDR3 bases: TGTGCCAGCAGTCAGGGGGTTATGAACACTGAAGCTTTCTTT.